The 3 T cell receptor beta chains in this list originate from one sample, sequenced in a study of blood T cell repertoires in COVID-19 (dated by TCRdb to 2019 to 2021). The protocol used for the library was the immunoSEQ multiplex PCR assay. The source is immuneACCESS, and TCRdb retained only in-frame sequences with V and J called. Part of the clones is not carried over; for the studies checked, unresolved V genes explain less than half of this, and the remainder is unexplained. The sample yields 150,000 to 170,000 clones; 70% to 90% were counted once. The ten largest clones take up under 8.5% of the sample. Sample: peripheral blood. Source of these receptors: a woman aged 60-75 years with COVID-19, enrolled during active disease.

This chain connects TRBV20-1 to TRBJ2-1, with D uncertain. This CDR3 spans 14 amino acids. V lost 3 bases to trimming and J lost 1 base, with 10 bases between them. Germline-derived CDR1 and CDR2 are DFQATT and SNEGSKA (reference sequence). Here the CDR3 reads CSASPVRSYNEQFF. In DNA, the CDR3 is TGCAGTGCTAGTCCGGTGCGGTCCTACAATGAGCAGTTCTTC.

The chain joins TRBV6-4 to TRBJ2-1; 10 bases agree with TRBD2. The CDR3 is 14 amino acids. The germline CDR1 and CDR2 sequences are MRHNA and SNTAGT. V lost 3 bases and J lost 7; bases outside the gene matches: 3. DNA for the CDR3: TGTGCCAGCAGTGATACTAGCGGGAAAAATGAGCAGTTCTTC. Translating it yields CASSDTSGKNEQFF.

As to this clone: Within the sample, other DNA sequences also encode this same CDR3. The chain combines TRBV7-9 with TRBJ2-7; 8 bases agree with TRBD1. This CDR3 has 15 amino acids. From germline, CDR1 is SEHNR and CDR2 FQNEAQ (reference sequence). V trimming: 5 bases; J trimming: 3 bases; junction bases outside the gene matches: 9. The CDR3 DNA follows: TGTGCCAGCAGCCCCACCGGGACAGGAGGCTACGAGCAGTACTTC. The encoded protein is CASSPTGTGGYEQYF.